One T cell receptor beta chain is described in this entry. The CDR3 loop spans 15 amino acids. Germline CDR1 is MGHDK and CDR2 is SYGVNS. V lost 3 bases and J lost 6; bases outside the gene matches: 8. Sequenced by immunoSEQ multiplex PCR; TCRdb stores in-frame clones only, minus some. The table includes about 220,000 clones, 82% detected once. This entry is derived from a study of blood T cell repertoires in COVID-19. The receptor comes from a woman at least 80 years old with acute or convalescent COVID-19. The sample taken for sequencing was peripheral blood. The J gene is TRBJ2-1, the V gene TRBV25-1; 7 bases agree with TRBD1. This CDR3 reads CASSEGQGVANEQFF. CDR3 bases: TGTGCCAGCAGTGAGGGGCAGGGGGTTGCCAATGAGCAGTTCTTC.